This T cell receptor (beta chain) comes out of a study of radiotherapy plus CTLA-4 blockade in lung cancer. Study outcomes and limitations: Once radiotherapy plus ipilimumab had been given, TCR clones derived from tumor expanded in blood. It was early blood T cell clone dynamics, with interferon-beta, that reportedly best predicted response.

Focal radiation plus CTLA-4 blockade with ipilimumab was given to patients with chemo-refractory metastatic non-small-cell lung cancer. Sequenced by immunoSEQ multiplex PCR; TCRdb stores in-frame clones only, minus some. In the table there are tens of thousands of clones, around 70% of which are singletons. Germline V gene data show CDR1 as MDHEN and CDR2 as SYDVKM. The CDR3 has 17 amino acids. V lost 0 bases to trimming and J lost 6 bases; unmatched junction nucleotides: 5. This clone was seen more than once but under ten times. The antigen is unknown. The receptor's source is a human donor with non-small cell lung cancer who had stable disease on radiotherapy plus ipilimumab. The chain links TRBV28 to TRBJ2-2; 12 bases match TRBD2. Here the sequenced sample was peripheral blood, taken from a patient treated with radiotherapy plus ipilimumab. CDR3 sequence (DNA): TGTGCCAGCAGTTTATGGGATCTAGCGGGAGGGCCCGGGGAGCTGTTTTTT. Residues: CASSLWDLAGGPGELFF. Full variable domain (remainder filled in from reference TRBV28 and TRBJ2-2): DVKVTQSSRYLVKRTGEKVFLECVQDMDHENMFWYRQDPGLGLRLIYFSYDVKMKEKGDIPEGYSVSREKKERFSLILESASTNQTSMYLCASSLWDLAGGPGELFFGEGSRLTVL.